These T cell receptor beta chains were read from a single sample in a study of shared clonotypes between healthy human individuals. The data were produced by immunoSEQ multiplex PCR, yet TCRdb's version contains in-frame clones alone and is incomplete. The sample includes roughly 700,000 clones, around two thirds of them seen just once. Sequencing input: memory CD4+ T cells sorted from blood. These TCRs come from a woman aged 25 to 39 in good health. Each CDR3 is given with its conserved first and last residue. Each record gives: V gene, clone size, J gene, D gene, CDR3 protein, CDR3 DNA. D genes are given only for firm matches. Expanded clones get a size class; other rows say once, few or many, or leave the size out.

v_gene: TRBV2
abundance: -
j_gene: TRBJ1-5
d_gene: -
CDR3aa: CASSLGFGGFQPQHF
CDR3nt: TGTGCCAGCAGTCTGGGCTTTGGGGGCTTTCAGCCCCAGCATTTT

v_gene: TRBV5-1
abundance: -
j_gene: TRBJ2-5
d_gene: TRBD1
CDR3aa: CASSLGQGGTETQYF
CDR3nt: TGCGCCAGCAGCTTGGGACAGGGGGGAACGGAGACCCAGTACTTC

v_gene: TRBV28
abundance: few
j_gene: TRBJ1-2
d_gene: -
CDR3aa: CASSTRPLGYTF
CDR3nt: TGTGCCAGCAGTACCAGGCCGCTGGGCTACACCTTC

v_gene: TRBV21-1
abundance: -
j_gene: TRBJ1-5
d_gene: -
CDR3aa: CASSPHLTGNQPQHF
CDR3nt: TGTGCCAGCAGCCCCCACCTGACAGGCAATCAGCCCCAGCATTTT

v_gene: TRBV29-1
abundance: -
j_gene: TRBJ2-4
d_gene: -
CDR3aa: CSVNPGARRDIQYF
CDR3nt: TGCAGCGTAAACCCAGGGGCTCGCAGGGACATTCAGTACTTC

v_gene: TRBV28
abundance: few
j_gene: TRBJ1-2
d_gene: -
CDR3aa: CASSSYGYTF
CDR3nt: TGTGCCAGCAGTTCCTATGGCTACACCTTC

v_gene: TRBV29-1
abundance: -
j_gene: TRBJ2-3
d_gene: -
CDR3aa: CSIRPGREGVADTQYF
CDR3nt: TGCAGCATCCGCCCGGGCAGGGAGGGGGTCGCAGATACGCAGTATTTT

v_gene: TRBV10-1
abundance: -
j_gene: TRBJ2-7
d_gene: TRBD2
CDR3aa: CASSEGLAGIYEQYF
CDR3nt: TGCGCCAGCAGTGAGGGACTAGCGGGAATCTACGAGCAGTACTTC

v_gene: TRBV28
abundance: once
j_gene: TRBJ1-5
d_gene: TRBD1
CDR3aa: CASSRRTGAGVRFQHF
CDR3nt: TGTGCCAGCAGTCGCCGGACAGGGGCTGGGGTTCGGTTCCAGCATTTT

v_gene: TRBV28
abundance: -
j_gene: TRBJ1-2
d_gene: -
CDR3aa: CASSLLPSGPMRANYGYTF
CDR3nt: TGTGCCAGCAGTTTATTACCTTCGGGCCCAATGCGGGCTAACTATGGCTACACCTTC

v_gene: TRBV27
abundance: -
j_gene: TRBJ1-3
d_gene: TRBD1
CDR3aa: CASSATGGNTIYF
CDR3nt: TGTGCCAGCAGTGCAACAGGGGGCAACACCATATATTTT

v_gene: TRBV12-5
abundance: -
j_gene: TRBJ2-7
d_gene: -
CDR3aa: CASGLGGLSAGRIYEQYF
CDR3nt: TGTGCTAGTGGTTTGGGAGGTTTAAGCGCGGGGAGAATCTACGAGCAGTACTTC

v_gene: TRBV29-1
abundance: -
j_gene: TRBJ2-5
d_gene: TRBD1
CDR3aa: CSGLQGAGETQYF
CDR3nt: TGCAGCGGGTTACAGGGGGCGGGAGAGACCCAGTACTTC

v_gene: TRBV6-1
abundance: -
j_gene: TRBJ2-7
d_gene: -
CDR3aa: CASSEALSTSYEQYF
CDR3nt: TGTGCCAGCAGTGAAGCGCTTTCAACTAGCTACGAGCAGTACTTC

v_gene: TRBV29-1
abundance: many
j_gene: TRBJ1-5
d_gene: -
CDR3aa: CSVGSSNQPQHF
CDR3nt: TGCAGCGTTGGCAGCAGCAATCAGCCCCAGCATTTT

v_gene: TRBV6-6
abundance: few
j_gene: TRBJ2-7
d_gene: TRBD2
CDR3aa: CASSYTGGPYEQYF
CDR3nt: TGTGCCAGCAGTTACACGGGAGGGCCTTACGAGCAGTACTTC

v_gene: TRBV5-1
abundance: -
j_gene: TRBJ2-1
d_gene: TRBD2
CDR3aa: CASSLSSGGYNEQFF
CDR3nt: TGCGCCAGCAGCTTGTCCAGCGGGGGATACAATGAGCAGTTCTTC

v_gene: TRBV4-1
abundance: -
j_gene: TRBJ2-1
d_gene: TRBD2
CDR3aa: CASSQGRLAGGSSYNEQFF
CDR3nt: TGCGCCAGCAGCCAAGGGCGGCTAGCGGGAGGTTCCTCCTACAATGAGCAGTTCTTC

v_gene: TRBV11-2
abundance: -
j_gene: TRBJ2-6
d_gene: TRBD1
CDR3aa: CASSPRRQGSGANVLTF
CDR3nt: TGTGCCAGCAGCCCTCGCCGACAGGGCTCCGGGGCCAACGTCCTGACTTTC

v_gene: TRBV28
abundance: -
j_gene: TRBJ2-7
d_gene: TRBD2
CDR3aa: CASRYWTSGAYEQYF
CDR3nt: TGTGCCAGCAGATACTGGACTAGCGGAGCTTACGAGCAGTACTTC

v_gene: TRBV6-1
abundance: -
j_gene: TRBJ2-7
d_gene: -
CDR3aa: CASSESGLKSYEQYF
CDR3nt: TGTGCCAGCAGTGAAAGCGGGCTTAAGTCCTACGAGCAGTACTTC

v_gene: TRBV29-1
abundance: -
j_gene: TRBJ2-6
d_gene: -
CDR3aa: CSAEDSRGGANVLTF
CDR3nt: TGCAGCGCCGAGGACAGCCGGGGTGGGGCCAACGTCCTGACTTTC

v_gene: TRBV7-9
abundance: -
j_gene: TRBJ2-1
d_gene: TRBD2
CDR3aa: CASSPRLAGDYNEQFF
CDR3nt: TGTGCCAGCAGCCCCCGACTAGCGGGAGACTACAATGAGCAGTTCTTC

v_gene: TRBV4-2
abundance: -
j_gene: TRBJ2-3
d_gene: -
CDR3aa: CASSQGGADTDTQYF
CDR3nt: TGTGCCAGCAGCCAAGGCGGGGCGGACACAGATACGCAGTATTTT

v_gene: TRBV7-9
abundance: -
j_gene: TRBJ2-7
d_gene: TRBD1
CDR3aa: CASSPGQGKYF
CDR3nt: TGTGCCAGCAGTCCAGGACAGGGGAAGTACTTC

v_gene: TRBV10-3
abundance: -
j_gene: TRBJ1-4
d_gene: -
CDR3aa: CAIREGEKLFF
CDR3nt: TGTGCCATCAGGGAGGGGGAAAAACTGTTTTTT